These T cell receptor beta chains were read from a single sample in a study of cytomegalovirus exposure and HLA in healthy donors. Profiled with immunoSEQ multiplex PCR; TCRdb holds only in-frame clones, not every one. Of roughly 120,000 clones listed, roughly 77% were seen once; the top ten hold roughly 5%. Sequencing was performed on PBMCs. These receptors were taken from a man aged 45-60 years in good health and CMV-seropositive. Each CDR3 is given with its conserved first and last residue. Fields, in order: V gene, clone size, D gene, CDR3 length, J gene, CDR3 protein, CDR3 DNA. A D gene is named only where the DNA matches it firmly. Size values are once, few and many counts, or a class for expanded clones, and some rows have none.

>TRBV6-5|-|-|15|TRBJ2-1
CASSYSRANYNEQFF
TGTGCCAGCAGTTACTCGAGGGCCAATTACAATGAGCAGTTCTTC
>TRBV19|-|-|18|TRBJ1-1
CASSMGMARTPMNTEAFF
TGTGCCAGTAGTATGGGCATGGCCAGGACACCGATGAACACTGAAGCTTTCTTT
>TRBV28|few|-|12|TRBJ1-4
CASTKGTGGVFF
TGTGCCAGCACCAAAGGGACGGGGGGAGTGTTTTTT
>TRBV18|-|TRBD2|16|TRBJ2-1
CASSPGTSGRGNEQFF
TGTGCCAGCTCACCGGGGACTAGCGGGAGGGGAAATGAGCAGTTCTTC
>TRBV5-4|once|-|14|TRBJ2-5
CASSFPGQSETQYF
TGTGCCAGCAGCTTCCCAGGCCAGTCAGAGACCCAGTACTTC
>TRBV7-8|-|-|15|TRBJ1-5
CASSLETANNQPQHF
TGTGCCAGCAGCTTAGAGACAGCAAACAATCAGCCCCAGCATTTT
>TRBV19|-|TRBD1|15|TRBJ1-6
CASRRDRSGNPPLHF
TGTGCCAGCCGGCGGGACAGATCAGGGAATCCACCCCTCCACTTT
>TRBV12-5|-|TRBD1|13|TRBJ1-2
CASGGDREVGYTF
TGTGCTAGTGGTGGGGACAGGGAGGTTGGCTACACCTTC
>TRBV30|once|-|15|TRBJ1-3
CAWGRGGYSGNTIYF
TGTGCCTGGGGGCGCGGGGGTTACTCTGGAAACACCATATATTTC
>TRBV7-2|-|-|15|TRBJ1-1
CASSLAAVRVTEAFF
TGTGCCAGCAGCTTAGCGGCAGTCAGGGTTACTGAAGCTTTCTTT
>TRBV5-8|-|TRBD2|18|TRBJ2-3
CASRLEVTSGGHTDTQYF
TGTGCCAGCAGATTGGAGGTAACTAGCGGGGGACACACAGATACGCAGTATTTT
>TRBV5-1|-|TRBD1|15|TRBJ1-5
CASSLETGGNQPQHF
TGCGCCAGCAGCTTGGAGACAGGGGGCAATCAGCCCCAGCATTTT
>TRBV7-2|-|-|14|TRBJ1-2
CASSLEGLIYGYTF
TGTGCCAGCAGCTTAGAGGGACTAATCTATGGCTACACCTTC
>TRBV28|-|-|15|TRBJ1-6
CASRDSPFAYSPLHF
TGTGCCAGCAGAGACAGCCCTTTCGCTTATTCACCCCTCCACTTT
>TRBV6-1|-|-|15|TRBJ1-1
CASSEAGTPNTEAFF
TGTGCCAGCAGTGAAGCCGGGACACCGAACACTGAAGCTTTCTTT
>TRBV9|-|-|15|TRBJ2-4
CASSKSGRAKNIQYF
TGTGCCAGCAGCAAAAGCGGGCGAGCCAAAAACATTCAGTACTTC
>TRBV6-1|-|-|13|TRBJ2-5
CASRRGYQETQYF
TGTGCCAGCCGACGGGGTTACCAAGAGACCCAGTACTTC
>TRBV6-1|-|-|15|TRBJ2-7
CASSEAPRASYEQYF
TGTGCCAGCAGTGAAGCGCCCAGGGCGTCCTACGAGCAGTACTTC
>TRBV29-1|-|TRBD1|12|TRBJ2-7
CSVGDRGYEQYF
TGCAGCGTTGGGGACAGGGGATACGAGCAGTACTTC
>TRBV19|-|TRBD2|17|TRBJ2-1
CASREAGLTSSYNEQFF
TGTGCCAGTAGAGAAGCGGGATTAACTAGCTCCTACAATGAGCAGTTCTTC
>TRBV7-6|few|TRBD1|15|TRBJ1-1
CASSRDGQGNTEAFF
TGTGCCAGCAGCCGAGACGGACAGGGGAACACTGAAGCTTTCTTT
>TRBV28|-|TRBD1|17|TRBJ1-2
CASSDKGLRTGGYGYTF
TGTGCCAGCAGTGACAAAGGGCTCCGGACAGGGGGCTATGGCTACACCTTC